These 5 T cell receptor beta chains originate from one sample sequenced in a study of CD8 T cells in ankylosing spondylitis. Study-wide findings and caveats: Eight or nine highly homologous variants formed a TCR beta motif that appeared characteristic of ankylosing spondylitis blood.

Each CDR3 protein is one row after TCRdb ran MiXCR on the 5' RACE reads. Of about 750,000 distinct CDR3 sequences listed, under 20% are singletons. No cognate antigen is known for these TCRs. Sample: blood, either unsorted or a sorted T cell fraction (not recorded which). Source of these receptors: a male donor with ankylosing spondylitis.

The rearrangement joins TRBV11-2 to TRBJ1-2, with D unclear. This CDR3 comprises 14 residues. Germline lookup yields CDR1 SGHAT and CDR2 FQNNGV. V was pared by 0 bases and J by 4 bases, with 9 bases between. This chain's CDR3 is CASSLDGRGYGYTF. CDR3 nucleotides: TGTGCCAGCAGCTTAGATGGCAGAGGCTATGGCTACACCTTC.

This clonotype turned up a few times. CDR3 region: CASSLEGQGMNQPQHF. The DNA of the CDR3 is TGTGCCAGCAGCTTAGAAGGACAGGGTATGAATCAGCCCCAGCATTTT. The V gene is TRBV7-8, the J gene TRBJ1-5; the match to TRBD1 covers 8 bases. V lost 1 base and J lost 4; bases outside the gene matches: 6. This CDR3 region has 16 residues. Per germline, CDR1 SGHVS and CDR2 FQNEAQ.

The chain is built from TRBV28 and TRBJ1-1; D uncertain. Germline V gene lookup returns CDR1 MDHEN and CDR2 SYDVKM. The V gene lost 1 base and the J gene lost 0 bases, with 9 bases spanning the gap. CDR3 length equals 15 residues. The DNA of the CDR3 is TGTGCCAGCAGTTTATCCTACTATATGAACACTGAAGCTTTCTTT. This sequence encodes CASSLSYYMNTEAFF.

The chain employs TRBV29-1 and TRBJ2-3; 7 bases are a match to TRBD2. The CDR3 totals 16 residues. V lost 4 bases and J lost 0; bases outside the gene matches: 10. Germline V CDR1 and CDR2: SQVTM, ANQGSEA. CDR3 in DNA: TGCAGCGTTGTCCCTCCGGAGCGGGGAAGCACAGATACGCAGTATTTT. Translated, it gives CSVVPPERGSTDTQYF.

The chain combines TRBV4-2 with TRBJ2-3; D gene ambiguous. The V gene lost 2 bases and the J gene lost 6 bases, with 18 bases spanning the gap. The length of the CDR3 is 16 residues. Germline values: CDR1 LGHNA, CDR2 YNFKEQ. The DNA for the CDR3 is TGTGCCAGCAGCCAAAACATCCTCGGAAGACGTGATACGCAGTATTTT. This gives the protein CASSQNILGRRDTQYF.